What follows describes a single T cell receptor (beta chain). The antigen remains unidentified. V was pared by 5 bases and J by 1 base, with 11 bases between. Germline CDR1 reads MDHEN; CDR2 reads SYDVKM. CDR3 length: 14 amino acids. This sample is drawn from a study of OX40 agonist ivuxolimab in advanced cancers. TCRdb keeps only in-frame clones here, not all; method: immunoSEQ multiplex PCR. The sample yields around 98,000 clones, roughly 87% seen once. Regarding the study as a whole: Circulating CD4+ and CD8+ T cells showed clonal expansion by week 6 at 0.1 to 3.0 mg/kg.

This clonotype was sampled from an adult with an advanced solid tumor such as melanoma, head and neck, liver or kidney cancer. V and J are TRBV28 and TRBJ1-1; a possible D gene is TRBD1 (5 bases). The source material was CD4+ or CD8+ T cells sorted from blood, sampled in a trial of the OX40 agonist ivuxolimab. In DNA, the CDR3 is TGTGCCAGCAGTCTAACGGGGGGGAACACTGAAGCTTTCTTT. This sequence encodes CASSLTGGNTEAFF. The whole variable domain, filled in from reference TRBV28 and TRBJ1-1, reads DVKVTQSSRYLVKRTGEKVFLECVQDMDHENMFWYRQDPGLGLRLIYFSYDVKMKEKGDIPEGYSVSREKKERFSLILESASTNQTSMYLCASSLTGGNTEAFFGQGTRLTVV.